The 28 T cell receptor beta chains presented below share a single source sample, sequenced in a study of breast tumors, draining lymph nodes, adjacent tissues. TCRdb ran MiXCR on the multiplex PCR reads and lists one entry per CDR3 protein. Among some 66,000 distinct CDR3 sequences, roughly 50% were seen once, and the ten largest hold roughly a fifth. Sample: breast tumor tissue. All receptors come from a female donor with breast cancer. Some clones in this sample may be carry-over from other donors' samples.

This clonotype was counted at least ten times. The chain is built from TRBV5-1 and TRBJ2-2; D perhaps matches TRBD1 (5 bases). V gave up 0 bases and J gave up 7 bases, with 13 bases separating them. The CDR3 length is 15 residues. From germline, CDR1 is SGHRS and CDR2 YFSETQ. CDR3 sequence reads: CASSLEPGLSGELFF. CDR3 DNA sequence: TGCGCCAGCAGCTTGGAGCCAGGGTTGAGCGGGGAGCTGTTTTTT. Together with reference TRBV5-1 and TRBJ2-2, the CDR3 gives the full variable domain: KAGVTQTPRYLIKTRGQQVTLSCSPISGHRSVSWYQQTPGQGLQFLFEYFSETQRNKGNFPGRFSGRQFSNSRSEMNVSTLELGDSALYLCASSLEPGLSGELFFGEGSRLTVL.

Remarks on this clonotype: At one end the junction does not follow the germline gene, possibly because of a read error. V gene TRBV19 combines with J gene TRBJ2-7; weak D call: TRBD1 (7 bases). CDR3 length: 17 residues. Germline CDR1 and CDR2: LNHDA and SQIVND (reference sequence). The DNA for the CDR3 is TGTGCCAGTAGTAACAGGGGTACCTCGGGAGCCCCCTACGAGCAGTCCTTC. Protein: CASSNRGTSGAPYEQSF.

This chain links TRBV13 with TRBJ2-1, with TRBD1 matching over 9 bases. J was trimmed by 0 bases and V by 4 bases; bases with no gene match: 1. The CDR3 is 15 residues long. Germline CDR1 reads PRHDT; CDR2 reads FYEKMQ (reference sequence). The CDR3 DNA follows: TGTGCCAGCAGCTCGACAGGGGGCTCCTACAATGAGCAGTTCTTC. This encodes CASSSTGGSYNEQFF.

The V and J genes are TRBV2 and TRBJ2-7, with TRBD2 matching over 8 bases. CDR3 length: 13 residues. Losses at the gene ends were 6 bases for V and 6 bases for J; bases not matched to a gene: 7. Germline V lookup: CDR1 SNHLY, CDR2 FYNNEI. CDR3 nucleotides: TGTGCCAGCAGGCCCCTAGCGGGTGGCGAGCAGTACTTC. This sequence encodes CASRPLAGGEQYF.

The genes are TRBV20-1 and TRBJ2-5, with 7 nucleotides matching TRBD1. In germline, CDR1 is DFQATT, CDR2 SNEGSKA (reference sequence). CDR3 size: 12 residues. V lost 5 bases to trimming and J lost 4 bases; unmatched junction nucleotides: 4. CDR3 sequence reads: CSAGYRGETQYF. The CDR3 region has the DNA TGCAGTGCTGGATACAGGGGAGAGACCCAGTACTTC.

This clonotype has at least ten counts. This may stem from a read error, because a much larger clone lies one nucleotide away. V is TRBV6-6 and J is TRBJ1-5; D is uncertain. There are 13 residues in the CDR3. Trimming cost V 5 bases and J 4 bases, with 9 bases left between them. Germline CDR1 MNHNY, CDR2 SVGAGI (reference sequence). CDR3 protein: CASSHAQNQPQHF. The CDR3 region has the DNA TGTGCCAGCAGTCACGCCCAGAATCAGCCCCAGCATTTT.

This clonotype was detected only a few times. The V call is TRBV24-1, the J call TRBJ2-1; the match to TRBD2 covers 8 bases. Germline CDR1 KGHDR, CDR2 SFDVKD. The CDR3 is 17 amino acids. V shed 5 bases and J 3 bases; nucleotides not matched to a gene: 11. CDR3 bases: TGTGCCACCAGTGTCCCCGTAGGGGCGGGGGGCTACAATGAGCAGTTCTTC. It yields the protein CATSVPVGAGGYNEQFF.

Points on this clonotype: A read error may be the cause here, since a much bigger clone is one base away. J is TRBJ1-2 and V is TRBV5-1; unclear D gene. Per the germline V gene, CDR1 is SGHRS and CDR2 is YFSETQ. This CDR3 comprises 14 residues. The V end lost 0 bases, the J end lost 6 bases, and 12 bases lay between the germline ends. CDR3 in DNA: TGCGCCAGCAGCTTGGAGGCCTACAACCATGGCTACACCTTC. It specifies CASSLEAYNHGYTF.

This clonotype has ten or more counts. The V call is TRBV5-8, the J call TRBJ1-4, with a tentative D call TRBD1 (5 bases). The V gene's germline CDR1 is SGHTS and CDR2 YDEGEE. The germline V and J ends were trimmed by 4 bases and 3 bases, with 10 bases remaining between them. There are 14 residues in the CDR3. The CDR3: CASSEQASNEKLFF. Here the CDR3 DNA reads TGTGCCAGCAGCGAACAGGCGTCTAATGAAAAACTGTTTTTT. Full variable domain (outside the CDR3, taken from reference TRBV5-8 and TRBJ1-4): EAGVTQSPTHLIKTRGQQATLRCSPISGHTSVYWYQQALGLGLQFLLWYDEGEERNRGNFPPRFSGRQFPNYSSELNVNALELEDSALYLCASSEQASNEKLFFGSGTQLSVL.

J is TRBJ1-2 and V is TRBV12-3 or TRBV12-4; 9 nucleotides line up with TRBD1. J was trimmed by 6 bases and V by 11 bases; bases with no gene match: 10. The CDR3 extends over 13 amino acids. This CDR3 is CAGILTGGDGYTF. CDR3 nucleotide sequence: TGTGCCGGCATCCTCACAGGGGGCGATGGCTACACCTTC.

With respect to this clonotype: A clone one base away is much larger, so this may be a read error. CDR3 loop: CASSHYGQINQPQHF. The CDR3 DNA sequence: TGTGCCAGCAGTCACTACGGACAGATCAATCAGCCCCAGCATTTT. The chain carries TRBV6-2 or TRBV6-3 and TRBJ1-5; possible D gene TRBD1, 6 bases. Germline CDR1 is MNHEY and CDR2 is SVGEGT. This CDR3 spans 15 amino acids. The V end lost 5 bases, the J end lost 3 bases, and 14 bases lay between the germline ends.

This clonotype showed up just a few times. The chain joins TRBV9 to TRBJ1-2; 12 nucleotides line up with TRBD1. This CDR3 spans 15 amino acids. The V gene's germline CDR1 is SGDLS and CDR2 YYNGEE. With 2 bases clipped from V and 2 bases from J, the junction kept 1 base outside the gene matches. CDR3 residues: CASSVGTGGNYGYTF. CDR3 sequence (DNA): TGTGCCAGCAGCGTTGGGACAGGGGGCAACTATGGCTACACCTTC. Looking up the rest from reference TRBV9 and TRBJ1-2 gives the full variable domain: DSGVTQTPKHLITATGQRVTLRCSPRSGDLSVYWYQQSLDQGLQFLIQYYNGEERAKGNILERFSAQQFPDLHSELNLSSLELGDSALYFCASSVGTGGNYGYTFGSGTRLTVV.

This chain joins TRBV20-1 and TRBJ1-4; the match to TRBD1 covers 7 bases. The V and J ends lost 1 base and 8 bases, in that order; junction bases with no gene match: 4. Germline V lookup: CDR1 DFQATT, CDR2 SNEGSKA (reference sequence). This CDR3 has 13 residues. CDR3 DNA sequence: TGCAGTGCTAGAGTCAGGGGGACGGAAAAACTGTTTTTT. Translating gives CSARVRGTEKLFF.

This clonotype was observed at least ten times. This chain joins TRBV30 and TRBJ2-3, with 10 positions matching TRBD2. The CDR3 totals 17 residues. Per germline, CDR1 GTSNPN and CDR2 SVGIG (reference sequence). With 0 bases clipped from V and 2 bases from J, the junction kept 8 bases outside the gene matches. As DNA, the CDR3 is TGTGCCTGGAGTGTACGGAGCGGGGGGGCAAACACAGATACGCAGTATTTT. It encodes CAWSVRSGGANTDTQYF.

The sample holds many counts of this clonotype. The V call is TRBV30, the J call TRBJ1-2; unclear D gene. V lost 2 bases to trimming and J lost 2 bases, with 12 bases between them. This CDR3 is built from 14 residues. The V gene's germline CDR1 is GTSNPN and CDR2 SVGIG (reference sequence). Here the CDR3 reads CAWSTPAANYGYTF. CDR3 DNA sequence: TGTGCCTGGAGTACCCCCGCAGCAAACTATGGCTACACCTTC.

In this sample, this clonotype turned up a few times. The chain joins TRBV19 to TRBJ1-5; possible D gene TRBD1, 5 bases. This CDR3 region has 14 residues. Between the trimmed V and J ends, which lost 5 bases and 4 bases, there was a span of 12 bases. The germline V gene encodes CDR1 LNHDA and CDR2 SQIVND (reference sequence). For the CDR3, the DNA is TGTGCCAGTAGTTCGGGACCGAGGAATCAGCCCCAGCATTTT. It is translated as CASSSGPRNQPQHF.

There are many counts of this clonotype. The V call is TRBV9, the J call TRBJ1-2; 9 nucleotides line up with TRBD1. In germline, CDR1 is SGDLS, CDR2 YYNGEE. With V trimmed by 2 bases and J by 7 bases, 9 bases remained unmatched. This CDR3 region has 15 residues. The CDR3 DNA reads TGTGCCAGCAGCGTTTACAGGGGGCCAGGAGGTGGCTACACCTTC. Translation: CASSVYRGPGGGYTF.

The chain is built from TRBV10-3 and TRBJ2-5; 14 bases align to TRBD2. The DNA end is more similar to TRBJ2-1, so the J call may be wrong. The CDR3 totals 15 residues. Germline assignment: CDR1 ENHRY and CDR2 SYGVKD. The CDR3 DNA reads TGTGCCATCAGTGACGGGACTAGCGGGAGAAATGAGCAGTTCTTC. This sequence encodes CAISDGTSGRNEQFF.

This rearrangement joins TRBV7-9 to TRBJ2-7; the D gene is possibly TRBD1 (5 bases). V lost 4 bases, J lost 3 bases, and 19 bases lay in between. This CDR3 contains 16 residues. The germline CDR1 and CDR2 sequences are SEHNR and FQNEAQ (reference sequence). CDR3 bases: TGTGCCAGCAGCTCCAATTCACTGGGGCCTCACTACGAGCAGTACTTC. Translation gives CASSSNSLGPHYEQYF. Based on the CDR3 plus reference TRBV7-9 and TRBJ2-7, the full variable domain is DTGVSQNPRHKITKRGQNVTFRCDPISEHNRLYWYRQTLGQGPEFLTYFQNEAQLEKSRLLSDRFSAERPKGSFSTLEIQRTEQGDSAMYLCASSSNSLGPHYEQYFGPGTRLTVT.

This sequence joins TRBV6-2 or TRBV6-3 and TRBJ2-1, with TRBD2 identical over 9 bases. Germline V gene data show CDR1 as MNHEY and CDR2 as SVGEGT. After removal of 10 bases from V and 6 bases from J, the junction contained 7 bases not matched to a gene. The CDR3 is 13 amino acids. The CDR3 reads CATLETSGNEQFF. The CDR3 region has the DNA TGTGCCACCCTAGAGACTAGCGGCAATGAGCAGTTCTTC.

Comments on this clonotype: Compared with germline, one end of the junction differs, possibly owing to a read error. The chain carries TRBV20-1 and TRBJ1-6, with D uncertain. This CDR3 has 13 amino acids. CDR1 and CDR2 (germline): DFQATT, SNEGSKA (reference sequence). CDR3 in DNA: TGCAGTGCTAGAGGGGGTTATAATTCATCCCTCCACTTT. This sequence encodes CSARGGYNSSLHF.

Details on this clonotype: A much larger clone lies one base from this, so it may be a read error. It is likely a read error, because the conserved phenylalanine at the end of the CDR3 is missing. The CDR3 protein is CASSPQRTGGSTGGELFS. DNA of the CDR3: TGCGCCAGCAGCCCCCAACGGACTGGCGGGAGTACGGGCGGGGAGCTGTTTTCT. V gene TRBV5-1 combines with J gene TRBJ2-2, with 7 bases lining up with TRBD2. Per the germline V gene, CDR1 is SGHRS and CDR2 is YFSETQ. There are 18 residues in the CDR3. After removal of 4 bases from V and 7 bases from J, the junction contained 19 bases not matched to a gene.

In its sample, this clonotype was seen many times. The chain uses TRBV4-2 and TRBJ2-2; the D gene could be TRBD1 or TRBD2 (5 bases each). CDR3 length equals 16 residues. V lost 1 base, J lost 4 bases, and 13 bases lay in between. Germline CDR1 and CDR2: LGHNA and YNFKEQ. The CDR3 loop reads CASSQGDRGGTGELFF. CDR3 DNA: TGTGCCAGCAGCCAAGGAGATCGTGGGGGCACCGGGGAGCTGTTTTTT.

The chain couples TRBV7-2 to TRBJ2-6; 7 nucleotides match TRBD1. This CDR3 has 16 amino acids. CDR1 and CDR2 from the germline V gene are SGHTA and FQGNSA. V shed 4 bases, J shed 0 bases, and the junction held 3 bases outside the gene matches. Here the CDR3 DNA reads TGTGCCAGCAGCTCGGGACAGATCTCTGGGGCCAACGTCCTGACTTTC. Its translation is CASSSGQISGANVLTF.

This clonotype came up many times. The chain joins TRBV15 to TRBJ1-2; D may be TRBD1 (6 bases). The CDR3 is made up of 15 amino acids. Germline values: CDR1 LNHNV, CDR2 YYDKDF (reference sequence). V lost 0 bases to trimming and J lost 6 bases, with 14 bases between them. The CDR3 protein is CATSRETDRLNGYTF. In DNA, the CDR3 is TGTGCCACCAGCAGAGAAACCGACAGGTTGAATGGCTACACCTTC.

The rearrangement links TRBV7-9 to TRBJ1-6; no firm D call. CDR3 size: 12 residues. From germline, CDR1 is SEHNR and CDR2 FQNEAQ (reference sequence). V shed 5 bases and J shed 10 bases, with 9 bases lying between them. The CDR3 loop reads CASSRGNSPLHF. The CDR3 nucleotides are TGTGCCAGCAGCCGGGGTAACTCACCCCTCCACTTT.

The chain recombines TRBV30 with TRBJ1-1, with D tentatively TRBD1 (5 bases). Germline V lookup: CDR1 GTSNPN, CDR2 SVGIG (reference sequence). The CDR3 length is 12 residues. Trimming took off 6 bases at V and 1 base at J, with 9 bases between the two ends. CDR3 sequence reads: CACRRGNTEAFF. The CDR3 DNA reads TGTGCCTGTAGAAGGGGGAACACTGAAGCTTTCTTT.

This clonotype was recorded once. The J gene is TRBJ2-1, the V gene TRBV15, with D hard to call. Germline V gene data show CDR1 as LNHNV and CDR2 as YYDKDF (reference sequence). V was pared by 0 bases and J by 10 bases, with 13 bases between. The CDR3 runs to 14 residues. The CDR3 region has the DNA TGTGCCACCAGCAGAGATACAGCGCGGTCAGAGCAGTTCTTC. Translation gives CATSRDTARSEQFF.